The 7 T cell receptor beta chains listed next were all sequenced from one sample in a study of blood T cell repertoires in COVID-19. TCRdb's copy holds only in-frame clones and misses some; the assay was immunoSEQ multiplex PCR. The sample shows approximately 90,000 clones, around 79% of them seen only once. Specimen: peripheral blood. Receptor source: a human donor in a cohort sampled during active COVID-19.

This sequence joins TRBV5-1 and TRBJ1-6, with 8 nucleotides matching TRBD1. Trimming at V came to 4 bases and at J to 5 bases, leaving 8 bases not matched to a gene. The CDR3 has 16 amino acids. Germline CDR1 reads SGHRS; CDR2 reads YFSETQ. The CDR3 is CASSPARGPDNSPLHF. In DNA, the CDR3 is TGCGCCAGCAGCCCGGCCAGGGGGCCAGATAATTCACCCCTCCACTTT.

V gene TRBV11-2 combines with J gene TRBJ2-1; weak D call: TRBD1 (6 bases). V gave up 1 base and J gave up 3 bases, with 10 bases separating them. This CDR3 comprises 15 residues. From germline, CDR1 is SGHAT and CDR2 FQNNGV. CDR3 sequence reads: CASSLGVGGYNEQFF. In DNA form, the CDR3 reads TGTGCCAGCAGCTTAGGGGTAGGGGGCTACAATGAGCAGTTCTTC.

This clone was counted only a few times. In nucleotides, the CDR3 is TGTGCCAGCAGCCAAGGTCCGGGTCAAGAGACCCAGTACTTC. As protein: CASSQGPGQETQYF. V gene TRBV14 combines with J gene TRBJ2-5; D not resolved. Germline loops: CDR1 SGHDN, CDR2 FVKESK. The V end lost 1 base, the J end lost 2 bases, and 8 bases lay between the germline ends. There are 14 residues in the CDR3.

DNA of the CDR3: TGTGCCAGCTCACCACCAGGGACACGCACAGATACGCAGTATTTT. Amino acid sequence: CASSPPGTRTDTQYF. V and J are TRBV18 and TRBJ2-3; D possibly corresponds to TRBD1 (6 bases). The V and J ends lost 0 bases and 1 base respectively, with 8 bases between them. CDR3 length equals 15 residues. CDR1 and CDR2 from the germline V gene are KGHSH and LQKENI.

The genes are TRBV28 and TRBJ1-3; TRBD1 matches at 10 bases. Germline CDR1 is MDHEN and CDR2 is SYDVKM. The CDR3 consists of 16 residues. Unmatched junction bases numbered 3, after V lost 4 bases and J lost 0 bases. The CDR3 here is CASSSDRGFSGNTIYF. CDR3 nucleotides: TGTGCCAGCAGTTCGGACAGGGGGTTCTCTGGAAACACCATATATTTT.

The V and J genes are TRBV28 and TRBJ1-6, with TRBD1 as a possible D gene (5 bases). Trimming pared 8 bases from V and 3 bases from J, leaving 14 bases between. This CDR3 region has 15 residues. The germline CDR1 and CDR2 sequences are MDHEN and SYDVKM. The CDR3 bases are TGTGCCAGCGGCCGGCCGGGGGACTATAATTCACCCCTCCACTTT. This gives the protein CASGRPGDYNSPLHF. Full variable domain (remainder filled in from reference TRBV28 and TRBJ1-6): DVKVTQSSRYLVKRTGEKVFLECVQDMDHENMFWYRQDPGLGLRLIYFSYDVKMKEKGDIPEGYSVSREKKERFSLILESASTNQTSMYLCASGRPGDYNSPLHFGNGTRLTVT.

This clone has a handful of counts. The V call is TRBV30, the J call TRBJ1-5; 7 bases are shared with TRBD1. The CDR3 is 14 residues long. Unmatched junction bases numbered 11, after V lost 3 bases and J lost 9 bases. Germline V lookup: CDR1 GTSNPN, CDR2 SVGIG (reference sequence). CDR3: CAWRDPQGPAPQHF. CDR3 nucleotides: TGTGCCTGGAGGGACCCACAGGGGCCAGCGCCCCAGCATTTT.